Described below is a single T cell receptor (beta chain) sequence and its context. The J segment lost 2 bases and the V segment lost 4 bases, leaving 2 bases of the junction unmatched. CDR3 size: 15 residues. Germline-derived CDR1 and CDR2 are ENHRY and SYGVKD. Data came from immunoSEQ multiplex PCR; TCRdb stores just in-frame clones and leaves some out. The sample has more than 20,000 clones; 83% are singletons. This sample stems from a study of OX40 agonist ivuxolimab in advanced cancers. This TCR came from an adult with an advanced solid tumor such as melanoma, head and neck, liver or kidney cancer. The chain joins TRBV10-3 to TRBJ2-1, with TRBD2 matching 10 bases. The sample in question was CD4+ or CD8+ T cells sorted from blood, obtained in a trial of the OX40 agonist ivuxolimab. CDR3 residues: CAISGGTSAYNEQFF. DNA for the CDR3: TGTGCCATCAGTGGGGGGACTAGCGCCTACAATGAGCAGTTCTTC.